The rows below give T cell receptor beta chains drawn from one sample of a study of blood T cell repertoires in COVID-19. Method: immunoSEQ multiplex PCR; TCRdb's copy keeps in-frame clones and lacks some. The repertoire holds over 75,000 clones, around 93% seen once, with about 2.3% in the top ten. Input material: peripheral blood. Every receptor here comes from a human donor with active COVID-19. The donor label of this sample is uncertain. Both conserved end residues are part of each CDR3. D genes are given only for firm matches.

>TRBD2|15|TRBV3-1/TRBV3-2|TRBJ2-2
CASSPSGGYTGELFF
TGTGCCAGCAGCCCCTCGGGGGGGTACACCGGGGAGCTGTTTTTT
>-|15|TRBV3-1/TRBV3-2|TRBJ2-1
CASSQTTGTLREQFF
TGTGCCAGCAGCCAGACGACGGGGACTCTTCGCGAGCAGTTCTTC
>-|14|TRBV2|TRBJ2-7
CASSGRTTSYEQYF
TGTGCCAGCAGCGGCCGGACTACTTCCTACGAGCAGTACTTC
>-|13|TRBV5-4|TRBJ2-5
CASSSGDQETQYF
TGTGCCAGCAGCTCAGGGGACCAAGAGACCCAGTACTTC
>-|14|TRBV10-2|TRBJ1-5
CASSIGQSNQPQHF
TGCGCCAGCAGTATAGGACAGTCCAATCAGCCCCAGCATTTT
>-|15|TRBV19|TRBJ2-5
CASSITRYRMETQYF
TGTGCCAGTAGTATAACCAGGTATCGTATGGAGACCCAGTACTTC
>TRBD1|14|TRBV28|TRBJ2-7
CASSPMGQGYEQYF
TGTGCCAGCAGTCCAATGGGACAGGGCTACGAGCAGTACTTC
>-|14|TRBV7-3|TRBJ2-2
CASSRNRDTGELFF
TGTGCCAGCAGCCGTAACAGGGACACCGGGGAGCTGTTTTTT
>TRBD2|16|TRBV5-1|TRBJ2-1
CASSLGLAGVGNEQFF
TGCGCCAGCAGCTTGGGACTAGCGGGAGTAGGCAATGAGCAGTTCTTC
>-|15|TRBV28|TRBJ2-3
CAIINPGSSTDTQYF
TGTGCCATCATCAACCCGGGTTCTAGCACAGATACGCAGTATTTT
>-|14|TRBV6-6|TRBJ2-7
CASRGVPPPTEQYF
TGTGCCAGCAGGGGAGTACCTCCCCCGACCGAGCAGTACTTC
>-|13|TRBV7-3|TRBJ2-5
CASSLTVRETQYF
TGTGCCAGCAGCTTAACTGTGCGGGAGACCCAGTACTTC
>TRBD1|18|TRBV4-1|TRBJ1-2
CASSQDGKGQGENYGYTF
TGCGCCAGCAGCCAAGATGGGAAGGGACAGGGGGAAAACTATGGCTACACCTTC
>-|16|TRBV4-2|TRBJ2-1
CASSQVEGRTYNEQFF
TGTGCCAGCAGCCAAGTGGAGGGACGGACGTACAATGAGCAGTTCTTC
>-|15|TRBV4-1|TRBJ1-1
CASSQPTESNTEAFF
TGCGCCAGCAGCCAGCCGACAGAATCCAACACTGAAGCTTTCTTT
>TRBD2|15|TRBV9|TRBJ2-5
CASSAMGLAMETQYF
TGTGCCAGCAGCGCTATGGGACTAGCGATGGAGACCCAGTACTTC